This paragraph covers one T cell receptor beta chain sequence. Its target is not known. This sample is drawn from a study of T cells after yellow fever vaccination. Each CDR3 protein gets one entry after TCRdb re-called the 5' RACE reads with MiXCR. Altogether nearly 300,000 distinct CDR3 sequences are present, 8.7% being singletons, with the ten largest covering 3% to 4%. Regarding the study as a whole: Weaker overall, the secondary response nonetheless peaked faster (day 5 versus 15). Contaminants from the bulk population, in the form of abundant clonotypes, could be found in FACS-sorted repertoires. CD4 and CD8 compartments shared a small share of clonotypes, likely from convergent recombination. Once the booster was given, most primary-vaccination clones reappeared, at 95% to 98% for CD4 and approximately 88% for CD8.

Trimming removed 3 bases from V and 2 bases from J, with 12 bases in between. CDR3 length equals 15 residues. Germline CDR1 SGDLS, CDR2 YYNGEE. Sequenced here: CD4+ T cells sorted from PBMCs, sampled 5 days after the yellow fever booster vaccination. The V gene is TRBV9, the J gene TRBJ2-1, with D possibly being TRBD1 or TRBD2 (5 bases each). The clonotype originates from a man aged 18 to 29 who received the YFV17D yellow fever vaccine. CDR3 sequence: CASSADLGAYNEQFF. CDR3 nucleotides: TGTGCCAGCAGCGCTGACTTGGGGGCCTACAATGAGCAGTTCTTC.